Below are 32 T cell receptor beta chains sequenced from a single sample in a study of shared clonotypes between healthy human individuals. Repertoires were generated with immunoSEQ multiplex PCR, while TCRdb's copy carries only in-frame clones and drops some. The sample comprises about 1,800,000 clones, about 95% of which are singletons, and approximately 1.2% rests with the top ten. Naive CD8 cells lacked CD45RO and underwent positive selection for CCR7, leaving out terminally differentiated effector memory CD45RA+ cells. Material for sequencing was naive CD8+ T cells sorted from blood. These receptor sequences come from a man aged 18 to 30 in good health.

V usage is TRBV9 and J usage is TRBJ1-6, with D possibly TRBD1 on 5 matching bases. CDR1 and CDR2 (germline): SGDLS, YYNGEE. The CDR3 is 14 residues long. The ends were cut back, 5 bases at V and 6 bases at J, with 12 bases in the middle. The CDR3 DNA sequence: TGTGCCAGCAGTTCAGGGATCGGTAATTCACCCCTCCACTTT. Translating it yields CASSSGIGNSPLHF.

The chain couples TRBV10-1 to TRBJ2-2; D not resolved. Germline V gives CDR1 WNHNN, CDR2 SYGVQD (reference sequence). The CDR3 sequence is 13 residues long. Trimming left V 0 bases short and J 4 bases short, with 3 bases between. The CDR3 DNA sequence: TGCGCCAGCAGTGAGTCAGGCACCGGGGAGCTGTTTTTT. Amino acids: CASSESGTGELFF.

This clone was detected only once. The chain employs TRBV27 and TRBJ1-5; D possibly corresponds to TRBD1 (5 bases). CDR3 length: 14 amino acids. From germline, CDR1 is MNHEY and CDR2 SMNVEV (reference sequence). The V end was cut by 2 bases, the J end by 7 bases, with 12 bases between. The CDR3 nucleotides are TGTGCCAGCAGTTTAATGGGGGGAGAACAGCCCCAGCATTTT. Amino acid sequence: CASSLMGGEQPQHF.

This chain links TRBV5-4 with TRBJ1-2; D not certain. Trimming cost V 3 bases and J 4 bases, with 13 bases left between them. CDR3 length: 14 residues. Germline-derived CDR1 and CDR2 are SGHNT and YYREEE (reference sequence). CDR3 DNA: TGTGCCAGCAGCTACCCCAGCCCCACCTATGGCTACACCTTC. Protein sequence: CASSYPSPTYGYTF.

The J gene is TRBJ1-2, the V gene TRBV7-6; 7 bases line up with TRBD1. CDR3 size: 14 residues. Looked up from germline, CDR1 is SGHVS and CDR2 is FNYEAQ. The V gene end was trimmed by 5 bases and the J gene end by 6 bases; junction bases not matched to a gene: 9. CDR3 loop: CASSLEGGSDGYTF. The CDR3 DNA is TGTGCCAGCAGCCTAGAAGGGGGCTCGGATGGCTACACCTTC.

J is TRBJ1-3 and V is TRBV9, with D unresolved. The CDR3 has 14 amino acids. Trimming removed 3 bases at V and 0 bases at J, with 7 bases between. CDR1 is SGDLS, CDR2 YYNGEE, per germline. CDR3 region: CASSDPGSGNTIYF. As DNA, the CDR3 is TGTGCCAGCAGCGACCCAGGCTCTGGAAACACCATATATTTT.

This chain uses TRBV27 with TRBJ2-7; no firm D call. Germline CDR1 and CDR2: MNHEY and SMNVEV (reference sequence). This CDR3 spans 11 amino acids. The V end was cut by 8 bases, the J end by 4 bases, with 9 bases between. Here the CDR3 DNA reads TGTGCCAGCGGGTTTGGATACGAGCAGTACTTC. It codes for CASGFGYEQYF.

The DNA of the CDR3 is TGTGCCAGCAGCGTGGAGGACACAACTAGCACAGATACGCAGTATTTT. It encodes CASSVEDTTSTDTQYF. The gene calls are TRBV9 and TRBJ2-3; D possibly matches TRBD1 or TRBD2 (5 bases each). Germline V gene lookup returns CDR1 SGDLS and CDR2 YYNGEE. Trimming left V 2 bases short and J 0 bases short, with 13 bases between. CDR3 length: 16 residues. Complete variable domain (other parts from reference TRBV9 and TRBJ2-3): DSGVTQTPKHLITATGQRVTLRCSPRSGDLSVYWYQQSLDQGLQFLIQYYNGEERAKGNILERFSAQQFPDLHSELNLSSLELGDSALYFCASSVEDTTSTDTQYFGPGTRLTVL.

This chain uses TRBV27 with TRBJ1-1; 11 bases match TRBD1. Germline trimming cut 8 bases from V and 5 bases from J; bases unmatched to any gene: 13. Germline V gene sequence: CDR1 MNHEY, CDR2 SMNVEV (reference sequence). The CDR3 sequence is 16 residues long. The chain's CDR3 is CASDFWTGGAGTEAFF. In nucleotides, the CDR3 is TGTGCCAGCGACTTCTGGACAGGGGGCGCGGGAACTGAAGCTTTCTTT.

The chain recombines TRBV27 with TRBJ2-7; TRBD1 is a possible D gene (5 bases). The V gene lost 2 bases and the J gene lost 1 base, with 9 bases spanning the gap. Germline loops: CDR1 MNHEY, CDR2 SMNVEV (reference sequence). This CDR3 has 14 amino acids. In nucleotides, the CDR3 is TGTGCCAGCAGTTTAGGACGACAGTCCTACGAGCAGTACTTC. Translating it yields CASSLGRQSYEQYF.

V usage is TRBV2 and J usage is TRBJ2-7, with 10 bases lining up with TRBD2. The junction had 10 bases not matched to a gene; V was cut back by 5 bases and J by 0 bases. The CDR3 extends over 17 amino acids. Germline CDR1 is SNHLY and CDR2 is FYNNEI. The CDR3 nucleotides are TGTGCCAGCAGTCCCGTAGCGGGGGGACCTAGCTCCTACGAGCAGTACTTC. Amino acids: CASSPVAGGPSSYEQYF.

A word on this clone: A read error may explain this, as a much larger clone is one base away. Because it lacks the conserved phenylalanine or tryptophan at the end, this CDR3 is likely a read error. The chain joins TRBV2 to TRBJ1-6; D may be TRBD1 (6 bases). Trimming shortened V by 3 bases and J by 7 bases, and 13 bases separated the two germline ends. The CDR3 is made up of 15 amino acids. CDR1 and CDR2 (germline): SNHLY, FYNNEI. CDR3: CASSESGQLNSPLHS. DNA for the CDR3: TGTGCCAGCAGTGAGTCCGGACAGTTAAATTCACCCCTCCACTCT.

The chain is built from TRBV2 and TRBJ2-3, with 7 bases that match TRBD2. Germline loops: CDR1 SNHLY, CDR2 FYNNEI. Trimming at V came to 5 bases and at J to 5 bases, leaving 13 bases not matched to a gene. The CDR3 contains 16 residues. This CDR3 reads CASSPLGEGREDTQYF. CDR3 nucleotide sequence: TGTGCCAGCAGTCCCCTTGGGGAGGGGCGGGAAGATACGCAGTATTTT.

The chain combines TRBV6-1 with TRBJ2-7; D gene uncertain. V was clipped by 5 bases and J by 4 bases, with 15 bases between them. Germline V gives CDR1 MNHNS, CDR2 SASEGT. The CDR3 loop spans 14 amino acids. The DNA for the CDR3 is TGTGCCAGCAGTATATACGCTACCGTTTACGAGCAGTACTTC. Translation gives CASSIYATVYEQYF.

The rearrangement links TRBV27 to TRBJ2-5; D may be TRBD1 or TRBD2 (5 bases each). Germline lookup yields CDR1 MNHEY and CDR2 SMNVEV (reference sequence). V was clipped by 6 bases and J by 0 bases, with 8 bases between them. The CDR3 runs 13 residues. The CDR3 loop is CASRGPNQETQYF. DNA of the CDR3: TGTGCCAGCAGGGGACCTAACCAAGAGACCCAGTACTTC.

This chain uses TRBV27 with TRBJ2-1; no definite D call. The germline gives CDR1 MNHEY, CDR2 SMNVEV (reference sequence). There are 13 residues in the CDR3. Deletions cut 3 bases from V and 8 bases from J, with 11 bases between. The CDR3 bases are TGTGCCAGCAGTTTTACAGAAGCCGATGAGCAGTTCTTC. Translated, it gives CASSFTEADEQFF.

The chain uses TRBV5-5 and TRBJ2-7; D unresolved. The CDR3 has 15 residues. V was clipped by 4 bases and J by 0 bases, with 14 bases between them. The germline V gene encodes CDR1 SGHKS and CDR2 YYEKEE (reference sequence). CDR3 region: CASSQTAASSYEQYF. The CDR3 DNA is TGTGCCAGCAGCCAAACAGCCGCGAGCTCCTACGAGCAGTACTTC.

Note on this clone: Other nucleotide sequences from this sample produce the same CDR3. Here the CDR3 reads CASSFLGPNNEQFF. In DNA, the CDR3 is TGTGCCAGCAGTTTCTTGGGCCCCAACAATGAGCAGTTCTTC. This chain uses TRBV27 with TRBJ2-1; D gene unclear. The CDR3 runs to 14 residues. Trimming pared 3 bases from V and 5 bases from J, leaving 11 bases between. Germline V lookup: CDR1 MNHEY, CDR2 SMNVEV (reference sequence).

The genes are TRBV27 and TRBJ1-2; possibly TRBD1 for D (5 bases). Germline assignment: CDR1 MNHEY and CDR2 SMNVEV (reference sequence). With 4 bases removed from V and 4 bases from J, the gap between germline ends came to 19 bases. The CDR3 loop spans 16 amino acids. This chain's CDR3 is CASSSSGGEVGYGYTF. As DNA, the CDR3 is TGTGCCAGCAGTTCCTCCGGGGGGGAGGTTGGCTATGGCTACACCTTC.

The V gene is TRBV7-6, the J gene TRBJ2-3, with TRBD2 matching over 10 bases. The V gene's germline CDR1 is SGHVS and CDR2 FNYEAQ. CDR3 size: 18 residues. The trim removed 3 bases at V and 0 bases at J, leaving 9 bases unmatched. The CDR3 DNA is TGTGCCAGCAGCTTTGGACCTAGCGGGGGTGGAAGCACAGATACGCAGTATTTT. It codes for CASSFGPSGGGSTDTQYF.

The rearrangement joins TRBV5-4 to TRBJ2-3, with 11 positions matching TRBD2. Per germline, CDR1 SGHNT and CDR2 YYREEE (reference sequence). J was trimmed by 1 base and V by 2 bases; bases with no gene match: 3. The CDR3 totals 16 residues. The CDR3 coding sequence is TGTGCCAGCAGCTTCCTGACTAGCGGGGGCACAGATACGCAGTATTTT. Amino acids: CASSFLTSGGTDTQYF.

Turning to this clone: Other DNA sequences from this sample encode an identical CDR3 as well. The V call is TRBV7-9, the J call TRBJ2-5; weak D call: TRBD2 (5 bases). The germline V and J ends were trimmed by 1 base and 1 base, with 7 bases remaining between them. In germline, CDR1 is SEHNR, CDR2 FQNEAQ (reference sequence). The CDR3 is made up of 14 amino acids. CDR3 loop: CASSLGGPQETQYF. The CDR3 region has the DNA TGTGCCAGCAGCTTAGGCGGGCCCCAAGAGACCCAGTACTTC.

This chain joins TRBV19 and TRBJ1-5; unclear D gene. The germline CDR1 and CDR2 sequences are LNHDA and SQIVND (reference sequence). V was clipped by 5 bases and J by 5 bases, with 7 bases between them. The length of the CDR3 is 12 residues. The DNA of the CDR3 is TGTGCCAGTAGTGTGTTAGATCAGCCCCAGCATTTT. Its protein is CASSVLDQPQHF. The whole variable domain, remainder taken from reference TRBV19 and TRBJ1-5, is DGGITQSPKYLFRKEGQNVTLSCEQNLNHDAMYWYRQDPGQGLRLIYYSQIVNDFQKGDIAEGYSVSREKKESFPLTVTSAQKNPTAFYLCASSVLDQPQHFGDGTRLSIL.

This sequence joins TRBV4-1 and TRBJ2-7, with TRBD1 as a possible D gene (6 bases). CDR1 and CDR2 (germline): MGHRA, YSYEKL. V was trimmed by 5 bases and J by 6 bases, leaving 17 bases between them. There are 14 residues in the CDR3. Here the CDR3 DNA reads TGCGCCAGCAGCTGGGGCCCCAAGGACAGCGAGCAGTACTTC. The encoded protein is CASSWGPKDSEQYF.

The chain has TRBV19 and TRBJ2-7; 8 bases map to TRBD2. This CDR3 region has 14 residues. From germline, CDR1 is LNHDA and CDR2 SQIVND (reference sequence). Losses at the gene ends were 7 bases for V and 0 bases for J; bases not matched to a gene: 5. CDR3 DNA: TGTGCCAGTAAACGGGAGGGGTTCTCCTACGAGCAGTACTTC. It is translated as CASKREGFSYEQYF.

The V gene is TRBV13, the J gene TRBJ2-3; the match to TRBD1 covers 9 bases. With 6 bases clipped from V and 3 bases from J, the junction kept 10 bases outside the gene matches. CDR1 and CDR2 from the germline V gene are PRHDT and FYEKMQ (reference sequence). The length of the CDR3 is 16 residues. The CDR3 region is CASRRTGGEHTDTQYF. The CDR3 bases are TGTGCCAGCAGACGCACAGGGGGCGAACATACAGATACGCAGTATTTT.

About this clone: At the DNA level, this CDR3 is encoded by other sequences in the same sample as well. This chain links TRBV6-5 with TRBJ2-7; tentatively, D is TRBD1 (5 bases). The V gene's germline CDR1 is MNHEY and CDR2 SVGAGI. The CDR3 spans 14 residues. V was pared by 3 bases and J by 0 bases, with 9 bases between. The CDR3 reads CASSYDSSSYEQYF. The CDR3 bases are TGTGCCAGCAGTTATGACAGCAGCTCCTACGAGCAGTACTTC.

The chain couples TRBV2 to TRBJ1-5; 8 positions match TRBD1. CDR1 and CDR2 from the germline V gene are SNHLY and FYNNEI. V shed 1 base and J 2 bases; nucleotides not matched to a gene: 7. The CDR3 length is 17 residues. The CDR3, as DNA: TGTGCCAGCAGTGAAGGGCAGGGGGCTGGAGGCAATCAGCCCCAGCATTTT. Its protein product is CASSEGQGAGGNQPQHF.

The chain couples TRBV7-8 to TRBJ1-5; 8 nucleotides align to TRBD1. V gave up 5 bases and J gave up 1 base; unmatched junction bases: 10. Germline CDR1 is SGHVS and CDR2 is FQNEAQ. The CDR3 consists of 17 residues. The CDR3, as DNA: TGTGCCAGCAGCACTTTCGACAGGGGAGGAAGCAATCAGCCCCAGCATTTT. It codes for CASSTFDRGGSNQPQHF.

This sequence joins TRBV13 and TRBJ1-1; 9 bases map to TRBD1. Per the germline V gene, CDR1 is PRHDT and CDR2 is FYEKMQ (reference sequence). This CDR3 is built from 15 residues. Trimming at V came to 5 bases and at J to 2 bases, leaving 6 bases not matched to a gene. This CDR3 is CASSAPGQGNTEAFF. DNA for the CDR3: TGTGCCAGCAGCGCACCGGGACAGGGTAACACTGAAGCTTTCTTT.

The V call is TRBV29-1, the J call TRBJ2-3; D is possibly TRBD1 or TRBD2 (5 bases each). The CDR3 has 14 residues. CDR1 and CDR2 from the germline V gene are SQVTM and ANQGSEA. The germline V and J ends were trimmed by 7 bases and 2 bases, with 16 bases remaining between them. The CDR3 DNA is TGCAGCGCCGCCCCCGGGGCCTTCACAGATACGCAGTATTTT. Protein: CSAAPGAFTDTQYF.

As for this clone: The identical CDR3 is also encoded by other nucleotide sequences in the sample. V and J are TRBV7-9 and TRBJ2-7; maybe TRBD1 (6 bases). The CDR3 has 13 amino acids. V was cut by 5 bases and J by 1 base, with 9 bases left in between. Germline loops: CDR1 SEHNR, CDR2 FQNEAQ (reference sequence). The DNA for the CDR3 is TGTGCCAGCAGCCCAGGACAGTCCTACGAGCAGTACTTC. Its protein product is CASSPGQSYEQYF.